The table lists the clone carrying this TCR beta chain with many counts. Germline V gene lookup returns CDR1 SGDLS and CDR2 YYNGEE. Deletions cut 4 bases from V and 7 bases from J, with 12 bases between. The CDR3 totals 13 residues. Preparation of the TCRbeta library used unique molecular identifiers. TCRdb recomputed calls from the PCR reads with MiXCR, one row per CDR3 protein. Of about 640,000 distinct CDR3 sequences detected, over 15% appear once; the ten largest clones hold around 0.96%. The data originate from a study of T-cell reconstitution after alpha-beta-depleted transplantation in children.

The chain has TRBV9 and TRBJ2-4, with D perhaps matching TRBD1 (6 bases). The clonotype comes from a human donor who donated a stem cell graft to a child with acute myeloid leukemia. The input for sequencing was PBMCs from the stem cell graft donor, taken from the stem cell graft. The CDR3 DNA follows: TGTGCCAGCAGCCCTCAGGGGCGGAACATTCAGTACTTC. It specifies CASSPQGRNIQYF.